The 28 T cell receptor beta chains below were found in one sample sequenced in a study of radiation and T cells in renal cell carcinoma. TCRdb keeps only in-frame clones here, not all; method: immunoSEQ multiplex PCR. The sample yields 70,000 or so clones, 82% seen once. Time point denoted: blood 2 weeks post-SBRT. Stated treatment: 15 Gy SBRT to primary tumor, nephrectomy 4 weeks later. The sequencing here drew on blood, taken from a patient whose treatment included radiotherapy and nephrectomy. The source of these receptors is a man between 60 and 75 years old with renal cell carcinoma.

In its sample, this clone was seen once. This rearrangement joins TRBV4-1 to TRBJ2-5, with 7 nucleotides matching TRBD2. Judging by the DNA end, TRBJ2-7 fits better; the J call may be wrong. The CDR3 is 18 residues long. Germline V gene sequence: CDR1 MGHRA, CDR2 YSYEKL. CDR3 protein: CASSQAINAGAPSYEQYF. CDR3 sequence (DNA): TGCGCCAGCAGCCAAGCAATTAACGCGGGAGCCCCCTCCTACGAGCAGTACTTC.

The J gene is TRBJ2-5, the V gene TRBV4-2, with 11 nucleotides matching TRBD1. The V gene end was trimmed by 4 bases and the J gene end by 5 bases; junction bases not matched to a gene: 15. CDR1 and CDR2 from the germline V gene are LGHNA and YNFKEQ. The CDR3 runs to 18 residues. The DNA for the CDR3 is TGTGCCAGCAGCCGACTAGCCGGGACAGGGGGGAGAGAGGAGACCCAGTACTTC. Translated: CASSRLAGTGGREETQYF.

The rearrangement joins TRBV10-3 to TRBJ2-7, with 9 bases lining up with TRBD1. Per germline, CDR1 ENHRY and CDR2 SYGVKD. J was trimmed by 4 bases and V by 4 bases; bases with no gene match: 8. The CDR3 length is 15 residues. CDR3 residues: CAISGTGTGSYEQYF. The CDR3 DNA is TGTGCCATCAGTGGTACCGGGACAGGGAGTTACGAGCAGTACTTC.

The chain links TRBV19 to TRBJ1-2; weak D call: TRBD1 (6 bases). The CDR3 runs to 13 residues. V shed 5 bases and J shed 2 bases, with 9 bases lying between them. Germline V gene lookup returns CDR1 LNHDA and CDR2 SQIVND (reference sequence). CDR3 loop: CASSVRGNYGYTF. The DNA for the CDR3 is TGTGCCAGTAGTGTCAGGGGAAACTATGGCTACACCTTC.

This chain uses TRBV27 with TRBJ2-1; 7 bases are a match to TRBD2. The CDR3 contains 17 residues. With V trimmed by 5 bases and J by 0 bases, 10 bases remained unmatched. Germline V gene lookup returns CDR1 MNHEY and CDR2 SMNVEV (reference sequence). The CDR3 sequence is CASSRAGLPNSYNEQFF. The CDR3 region has the DNA TGTGCCAGCAGTAGAGCGGGACTACCTAACTCCTACAATGAGCAGTTCTTC.

The chain combines TRBV7-9 with TRBJ2-1, with D possibly TRBD2 on 6 matching bases. With 5 bases removed from V and 9 bases from J, the gap between germline ends came to 20 bases. Per germline, CDR1 SEHNR and CDR2 FQNEAQ (reference sequence). CDR3 size: 15 residues. CDR3 DNA: TGTGCCAGCAGCGAAGTACTAGCAGGTTGGAGTGAGCAGTTCTTC. Encoded protein: CASSEVLAGWSEQFF.

The chain uses TRBV6-6 and TRBJ1-6; TRBD1 aligns across 7 bases. Germline V lookup: CDR1 MNHNY, CDR2 SVGAGI (reference sequence). The length of the CDR3 is 15 residues. The junction had 7 bases not matched to a gene; V was cut back by 5 bases and J by 6 bases. The CDR3 DNA is TGTGCCAGCAGTCCCTCTGGACAGGTTAATTCACCCCTCCACTTT. This encodes CASSPSGQVNSPLHF.

This clone occurred once. The genes are TRBV5-1 and TRBJ2-5; D is unclear. V lost 0 bases to trimming and J lost 0 bases, with 6 bases between them. This CDR3 comprises 14 residues. Looked up from germline, CDR1 is SGHRS and CDR2 is YFSETQ. The CDR3 here is CASSLDSNQETQYF. The CDR3 bases are TGCGCCAGCAGCTTGGACAGTAACCAAGAGACCCAGTACTTC.

The rearrangement uses TRBV18 and TRBJ2-1; D remains ambiguous. This CDR3 is 11 amino acids long. CDR1 KGHSH and CDR2 LQKENI come from the germline V gene. Trimming left V 3 bases short and J 5 bases short, with 2 bases between. The CDR3 DNA reads as TGTGCCAGCTCACCGGACAATGAGCAGTTCTTC. Its protein is CASSPDNEQFF.

CDR3 sequence reads: CASSDRAGVSYEQYF. DNA of the CDR3: TGTGCCAGCAGTGATCGAGCGGGGGTCTCCTACGAGCAGTACTTC. The gene calls are TRBV6-1 and TRBJ2-7, with TRBD2 identical over 8 bases. Germline-derived CDR1 and CDR2 are MNHNS and SASEGT. The CDR3 sequence is 15 residues long. The V segment lost 3 bases and the J segment 0 bases; nucleotides outside the gene matches: 4.

The rearrangement links TRBV19 to TRBJ2-7; maybe TRBD1 (6 bases). The CDR3 has 13 amino acids. The V gene's germline CDR1 is LNHDA and CDR2 SQIVND (reference sequence). V shed 5 bases and J shed 6 bases, with 14 bases lying between them. The DNA of the CDR3 is TGTGCCAGTAGTCTTCAGGGGCGCGGCGAGCAGTACTTC. Translated: CASSLQGRGEQYF.

The chain links TRBV5-4 to TRBJ1-1; a weak D match, TRBD1 (6 bases). This CDR3 contains 17 residues. Trimming took 4 bases from V and 1 from J, leaving 20 bases between them. Germline-derived CDR1 and CDR2 are SGHNT and YYREEE (reference sequence). CDR3 sequence: CASSPGAFGLPNTEAFF. Here the CDR3 DNA reads TGTGCCAGCAGCCCGGGGGCGTTTGGTCTCCCGAACACTGAAGCTTTCTTT.

This chain connects TRBV14 to TRBJ2-1, with a tentative D call TRBD2 (5 bases). Trimming took off 0 bases at V and 3 bases at J, with 12 bases between the two ends. This CDR3 contains 16 residues. Germline values: CDR1 SGHDN, CDR2 FVKESK. The CDR3 DNA follows: TGTGCCAGCAGCCAAGACGGGGTTAGGTTCTACAATGAGCAGTTCTTC. Its translation is CASSQDGVRFYNEQFF.

The rearrangement links TRBV9 to TRBJ2-1, with D maybe TRBD2 (6 bases). V lost 1 base and J lost 8, with 16 bases in between. CDR3 length equals 15 residues. CDR1 SGDLS and CDR2 YYNGEE come from the germline V gene. CDR3 amino acids: CASSVTPGVVDEQFF. The CDR3 DNA follows: TGTGCCAGCAGCGTAACCCCGGGGGTAGTAGATGAGCAGTTCTTC.

This clone was detected only a few times. The V call is TRBV5-1, the J call TRBJ1-5, with unresolved D. The V end lost 0 bases, the J end lost 2 bases, and 9 bases lay between the germline ends. CDR1 SGHRS and CDR2 YFSETQ come from the germline V gene. This CDR3 comprises 15 residues. CDR3 DNA sequence: TGCGCCAGCAGCTTGGGGACCCCTGGCAATCAGCCCCAGCATTTT. Protein sequence: CASSLGTPGNQPQHF.

The chain couples TRBV5-4 to TRBJ1-4, with D unclear. V lost 4 bases to trimming and J lost 5 bases, with 9 bases between them. Germline loops: CDR1 SGHNT, CDR2 YYREEE (reference sequence). The CDR3 is made up of 13 amino acids. CDR3 sequence: CASSPASNEKLFF. The CDR3 coding sequence is TGTGCCAGCAGCCCCGCGTCAAATGAAAAACTGTTTTTT.

This clone was seen only once. The CDR3 coding sequence is TGTGCCAGCAGCTCCGCCTATCGTGGCACAGATACGCAGTATTTT. Its translation: CASSSAYRGTDTQYF. The chain joins TRBV5-8 to TRBJ2-3; D not certain. Trimming took off 3 bases at V and 1 base at J, with 12 bases between the two ends. The CDR3 runs 15 residues. The germline gives CDR1 SGHTS, CDR2 YDEGEE.

The chain has TRBV7-9 and TRBJ1-5; no firm D call. Trimming removed 1 base at V and 5 bases at J, with 15 bases between. Germline V gene lookup returns CDR1 SEHNR and CDR2 FQNEAQ (reference sequence). The CDR3 has 16 amino acids. CDR3 loop: CASSLGSTTRDQPQHF. CDR3 bases: TGTGCCAGCAGCTTAGGTTCAACAACGCGAGATCAGCCCCAGCATTTT.

This chain joins TRBV7-8 and TRBJ1-4, with TRBD1 matching 10 bases. The CDR3 runs 17 residues. The V and J ends lost 5 bases and 5 bases, in that order; junction bases with no gene match: 11. The germline V gene encodes CDR1 SGHVS and CDR2 FQNEAQ. The CDR3 protein is CASSAGTGDLGNEKLFF. In nucleotides, the CDR3 is TGTGCCAGCAGCGCCGGGACAGGGGACCTCGGGAATGAAAAACTGTTTTTT.

This chain uses TRBV29-1 with TRBJ2-5, with a possible D match to TRBD1 (6 bases). The CDR3 has 13 amino acids. Germline CDR1 SQVTM, CDR2 ANQGSEA. Deletions cut 4 bases from V and 5 bases from J, with 14 bases between. The CDR3 DNA follows: TGCAGCGTTGGAGGTCAGGGGCCGGAGACCCAGTACTTC. Encoded protein: CSVGGQGPETQYF.

V usage is TRBV28 and J usage is TRBJ1-1, with TRBD1 matching over 7 bases. Trimming cost V 4 bases and J 10 bases; bases outside gene matches: 6. CDR1 is MDHEN, CDR2 SYDVKM, per germline. This CDR3 region has 12 residues. The CDR3 reads CASSSGTDRAFF. The CDR3, as DNA: TGTGCCAGCAGTTCCGGGACAGACCGAGCTTTCTTT.

V is TRBV9 and J is TRBJ2-7; no reliable D call. The ends were cut back, 0 bases at V and 3 bases at J, with 10 bases in the middle. The CDR3 covers 14 residues. Looked up from germline, CDR1 is SGDLS and CDR2 is YYNGEE. Here the CDR3 DNA reads TGTGCCAGCAGCGTAGGTATAGGCTTCTACGAGCAGTACTTC. This encodes CASSVGIGFYEQYF.

A word on this clone: The junction and the germline gene differ at one end; a read error may be behind it. This rearrangement joins TRBV9 to TRBJ1-1, with D unclear. The CDR3 is 13 amino acids. CDR1 SGDLS and CDR2 YYNGEE come from the germline V gene. The CDR3 loop is CASSVDPLPHPPF. CDR3 DNA sequence: TGTGCCAGCAGCGTAGATCCCCTGCCTCACCCACCCTTT.

The chain is built from TRBV5-6 and TRBJ1-2; 10 bases are shared with TRBD1. There are 15 residues in the CDR3. CDR1 is SGHDT, CDR2 YYEEEE, per germline. The trim removed 5 bases at V and 6 bases at J, leaving 10 bases unmatched. This CDR3 is CASRPRGDRGNGYTF. CDR3 bases: TGTGCCAGCAGACCTAGGGGGGACAGGGGTAATGGCTACACCTTC. Full variable domain (rest looked up from reference TRBV5-6 and TRBJ1-2): DAGVTQSPTHLIKTRGQQVTLRCSPKSGHDTVSWYQQALGQGPQFIFQYYEEEERQRGNFPDRFSGHQFPNYSSELNVNALLLGDSALYLCASRPRGDRGNGYTFGSGTRLTVV.

This clone was seen a few times. The rearrangement uses TRBV7-8 and TRBJ1-2, with D perhaps matching TRBD1 (6 bases). Between the trimmed V and J ends, which lost 5 bases and 2 bases, there was a span of 15 bases. The germline CDR1 and CDR2 sequences are SGHVS and FQNEAQ. The length of the CDR3 is 15 residues. CDR3 nucleotide sequence: TGTGCCAGCAGCCCCTTCCGGGACAAGAACTATGGCTACACCTTC. Its translation: CASSPFRDKNYGYTF.

This chain uses TRBV9 with TRBJ1-3; 8 bases match TRBD1. V lost 8 bases and J lost 0; bases outside the gene matches: 10. This CDR3 contains 16 residues. Germline values: CDR1 SGDLS, CDR2 YYNGEE. The DNA for the CDR3 is TGTGCCAGATTGACAGGGGCCATCTTCTCTGGAAACACCATATATTTT. Protein sequence: CARLTGAIFSGNTIYF. The whole variable domain, remainder taken from reference TRBV9 and TRBJ1-3, is DSGVTQTPKHLITATGQRVTLRCSPRSGDLSVYWYQQSLDQGLQFLIQYYNGEERAKGNILERFSAQQFPDLHSELNLSSLELGDSALYFCARLTGAIFSGNTIYFGEGSWLTVV.

V gene TRBV5-1 combines with J gene TRBJ2-3; 10 nucleotides align to TRBD1. Germline V gives CDR1 SGHRS, CDR2 YFSETQ. The CDR3 has 17 amino acids. The V gene end was trimmed by 4 bases and the J gene end by 3 bases; junction bases not matched to a gene: 11. CDR3 protein: CASSPDPGQGRTDTQYF. The CDR3 nucleotides read TGCGCCAGCAGCCCTGACCCGGGACAGGGGAGGACAGATACGCAGTATTTT.

V gene TRBV6-6 combines with J gene TRBJ2-5; D is unresolved. The V end was cut by 0 bases, the J end by 5 bases, with 4 bases between. The CDR3 loop spans 12 amino acids. Looked up from germline, CDR1 is MNHNY and CDR2 is SVGAGI (reference sequence). CDR3 nucleotides: TGTGCCAGCAGTTACTCGCCGGAGACCCAGTACTTC. Translation: CASSYSPETQYF.